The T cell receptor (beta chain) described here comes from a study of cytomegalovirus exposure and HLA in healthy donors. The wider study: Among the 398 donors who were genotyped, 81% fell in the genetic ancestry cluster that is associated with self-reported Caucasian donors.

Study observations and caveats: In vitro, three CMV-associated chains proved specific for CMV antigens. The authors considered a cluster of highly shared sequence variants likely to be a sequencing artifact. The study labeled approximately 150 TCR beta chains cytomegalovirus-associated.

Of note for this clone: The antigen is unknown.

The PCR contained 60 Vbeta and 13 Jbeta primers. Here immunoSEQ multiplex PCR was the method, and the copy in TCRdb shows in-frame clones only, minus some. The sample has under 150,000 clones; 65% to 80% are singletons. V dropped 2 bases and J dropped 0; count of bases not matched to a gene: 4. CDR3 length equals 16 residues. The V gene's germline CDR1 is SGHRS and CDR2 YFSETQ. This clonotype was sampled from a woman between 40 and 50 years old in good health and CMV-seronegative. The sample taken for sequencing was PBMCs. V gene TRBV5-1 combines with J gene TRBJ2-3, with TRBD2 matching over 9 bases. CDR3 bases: TGCGCCAGCAGCTTACCTAGCGGGACTAGCACAGATACGCAGTATTTT. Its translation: CASSLPSGTSTDTQYF.